These 14 T cell receptor beta chains were all obtained from the same sample, sequenced in a study of control samples from healthy donors and cancer patients. Libraries were prepared by immunoSEQ multiplex PCR; TCRdb keeps only in-frame clonotypes and omits some of them. Seen here are under 200,000 clones, around 95% observed once, and the top ten hold around 9.3%. The sample was blood. These receptor sequences come from a woman between 35 and 50 years old in good health.

The genes are TRBV28 and TRBJ1-5; D is uncertain. This CDR3 has 12 residues. The V gene's germline CDR1 is MDHEN and CDR2 SYDVKM. Trimming stripped 2 bases from V and 6 bases from J, with 5 bases between. The CDR3, as DNA: TGTGCCAGCAGTTTAGGGTTTCAGCCCCAGCATTTT. Its translation: CASSLGFQPQHF.

The V and J genes are TRBV9 and TRBJ1-6, with D perhaps TRBD1 (5 bases). Per germline, CDR1 SGDLS and CDR2 YYNGEE. CDR3 length: 15 residues. V was cut by 0 bases and J by 7 bases, with 11 bases left in between. The CDR3 DNA follows: TGTGCCAGCAGCGTAGCGGGACGGGAAAATTCACCCCTCCACTTT. Protein product: CASSVAGRENSPLHF.

The rearrangement links TRBV20-1 to TRBJ2-7; 9 positions agree with TRBD1. Germline V gene sequence: CDR1 DFQATT, CDR2 SNEGSKA (reference sequence). Losses at the gene ends were 3 bases for V and 4 bases for J; bases not matched to a gene: 10. This CDR3 has 15 residues. CDR3 sequence: CSASHPGQGNYEQYF. The CDR3 DNA reads as TGCAGTGCTAGTCATCCGGGACAGGGAAATTACGAGCAGTACTTC.

V is TRBV9 and J is TRBJ1-2; D might be TRBD1 (5 bases). Trimming cost V 3 bases and J 3 bases, with 9 bases left between them. Looked up from germline, CDR1 is SGDLS and CDR2 is YYNGEE. The CDR3 runs to 13 residues. The CDR3 bases are TGTGCCAGCAGCGCCCGGGACCACTATGGCTACACCTTC. This gives the protein CASSARDHYGYTF.

The rearrangement uses TRBV4-1 and TRBJ2-1; D is unclear. CDR1 MGHRA and CDR2 YSYEKL come from the germline V gene. The V end lost 2 bases, the J end lost 7 bases, and 12 bases lay between the germline ends. The CDR3 runs 14 residues. CDR3 protein: CASSQISRLNEQFF. The CDR3 nucleotides read TGCGCCAGCAGCCAAATCTCTAGGCTTAATGAGCAGTTCTTC.

The genes are TRBV10-1 and TRBJ2-2; weak D call: TRBD1 (8 bases). There are 16 residues in the CDR3. Germline V lookup: CDR1 WNHNN, CDR2 SYGVQD (reference sequence). Deletions cut 6 bases from V and 5 bases from J, with 19 bases between. CDR3 sequence reads: CASSDNRGGGTGELFF. The DNA of the CDR3 is TGCGCCAGCAGCGATAACAGGGGGGGAGGAACCGGGGAGCTGTTTTTT.

V and J are TRBV6-5 and TRBJ1-2; D gene unclear. The V end lost 2 bases, the J end lost 2 bases, and 6 bases lay between the germline ends. CDR3 size: 13 residues. CDR1 MNHEY and CDR2 SVGAGI come from the germline V gene. CDR3 sequence reads: CASSYVRNYGYTF. DNA for the CDR3: TGTGCCAGCAGTTACGTCCGGAACTATGGCTACACCTTC.

This chain connects TRBV7-2 to TRBJ1-3; TRBD1 agrees at 9 bases. The germline gives CDR1 SGHTA, CDR2 FQGNSA. The junction had 14 bases not matched to a gene; V was cut back by 5 bases and J by 0 bases. The CDR3 sequence is 19 residues long. The CDR3 reads CASSRGSGQGPYSGNTIYF. DNA of the CDR3: TGTGCCAGCAGCCGGGGTTCTGGACAGGGGCCCTACTCTGGAAACACCATATATTTT.

The V gene is TRBV7-2, the J gene TRBJ2-7, with D uncertain. Germline V gene sequence: CDR1 SGHTA, CDR2 FQGNSA. This CDR3 spans 11 amino acids. Deletions cut 4 bases from V and 3 bases from J, with 4 bases between. The CDR3 DNA reads TGTGCCAGCAGCTCGATCTACGAGCAGTACTTC. Its protein is CASSSIYEQYF. The complete variable domain, with remaining parts taken from reference TRBV7-2 and TRBJ2-7, reads GAGVSQSPSNKVTEKGKDVELRCDPISGHTALYWYRQSLGQGLEFLIYFQGNSAPDKSGLPSDRFSAERTGGSVSTLTIQRTQQEDSAVYLCASSSIYEQYFGPGTRLTVT.

The rearrangement uses TRBV20-1 and TRBJ1-2; a weak D match, TRBD1 (6 bases). The germline V gene has CDR1 DFQATT and CDR2 SNEGSKA (reference sequence). The V gene lost 3 bases and the J gene lost 4 bases, with 12 bases spanning the gap. This CDR3 has 13 amino acids. CDR3 sequence: CSASQGSPYGYTF. CDR3 in DNA: TGCAGTGCTAGTCAGGGGTCCCCCTATGGCTACACCTTC.

The chain is built from TRBV7-9 and TRBJ2-7; 8 bases line up with TRBD2. The junction had 6 bases not matched to a gene; V was cut back by 2 bases and J by 3 bases. This CDR3 region has 15 residues. Germline CDR1 and CDR2: SEHNR and FQNEAQ (reference sequence). The CDR3 loop is CASSLTSGGNYEQYF. DNA for the CDR3: TGTGCCAGCAGCTTAACTAGCGGAGGAAACTACGAGCAGTACTTC.

The J gene is TRBJ1-5, the V gene TRBV2, with a possible D match to TRBD1 (5 bases). CDR1 and CDR2 (germline): SNHLY, FYNNEI. V lost 6 bases to trimming and J lost 5 bases, with 8 bases between them. The CDR3 length is 12 residues. CDR3 nucleotide sequence: TGTGCCAGCAGGGGGCCTGATCAGCCCCAGCATTTT. This translates into CASRGPDQPQHF.

The DNA of the CDR3 is TGTGCCAGCAGCCAACGGCAGGGAGGCACCGGGGAGCTGTTTTTT. Amino acids: CASSQRQGGTGELFF. This chain links TRBV3-1 (or the pseudogene TRBV3-2) with TRBJ2-2, with TRBD2 as a possible D gene (6 bases). Germline V gene sequence: CDR1 LGHDT, CDR2 YNNKEL (reference sequence). V was clipped by 2 bases and J by 4 bases, with 11 bases between them. There are 15 residues in the CDR3.

The chain combines TRBV5-5 with TRBJ2-1, with D possibly TRBD2 on 7 matching bases. CDR3 length equals 16 residues. Germline CDR1 SGHKS, CDR2 YYEKEE (reference sequence). The germline V and J ends were trimmed by 4 bases and 1 base, with 15 bases remaining between them. The CDR3 DNA is TGTGCCAGCAGCCTCCTCCGGGGGGCGTCCTACAATGAGCAGTTCTTC. This gives the protein CASSLLRGASYNEQFF.